This T cell receptor beta chain was recorded in a study of shared clonotypes between healthy human individuals. As for the study in general: Those who served as donors were a couple of women and three men between the ages of 18 and 49. Every donor yielded three CD4 naive, three CD4 memory, two CD8 naive and one CD8 memory plate. Study observations and caveats: Clonotypes shared by all four donors outscored non-shared clonotypes in generation probability.

This CDR3 spans 11 amino acids. V lost 0 bases, J lost 11 bases, and 5 bases lay in between. The germline V gene has CDR1 SGHNT and CDR2 YYREEE (reference sequence). On this clone: The antigen remains unidentified.

Naive CD8 isolation took CD45RO-negative cells positively selected for CCR7 and excluded terminally differentiated effector memory CD45RA+ cells. Sequencing was performed with immunoSEQ multiplex PCR; in TCRdb, only in-frame clones are kept and a portion is missing. The table shows roughly 2.1 million clones, with 90% to 95% occurring only once. Sequencing was carried out using naive CD8+ T cells from PBMCs. The source of this sequence is a man aged 18-30 years in good health. Some clones in this sample may be carry-over from other donors' samples. The chain is built from TRBV5-4 and TRBJ2-2; D call uncertain. The CDR3 bases are TGTGCCAGCAGCTTGGGTTTCGAGCTGTTTTTT. It is translated as CASSLGFELFF.